These 16 T cell receptor beta chains were sequenced from one sample in a study of immune evolution from preneoplasia to lung adenocarcinoma (dated by TCRdb to the early 2020s). Library generation was performed with the immunoSEQ multiplex PCR assay. As stored in TCRdb, this immuneACCESS dataset retains in-frame rearrangements with V and J assigned. A fraction of the clones does not appear; measured against another copy, unresolved V genes explain less than half of the discrepancy, and the remainder lacks a known reason. A total of several thousand clones appear in this sample, around 84% of them only once. Clones ranked in the top ten supply 3.2% of the sample. Sequencing input: FFPE minimally invasive lung adenocarcinoma tissue. This specimen's cell subset or site label, interpreted: micro-invasive lung adenocarcinoma (MIA). These receptors came from a person aged 65 to 85 with lung adenocarcinoma.

CDR3 DNA: TGTGCCAGTAGTAGTATTGGCAGGGGTGGGGAGACCCAGTACTTC. Translated: CASSSIGRGGETQYF. The chain recombines TRBV19 with TRBJ2-5, with D possibly TRBD1 on 6 matching bases. The germline gives CDR1 LNHDA, CDR2 SQIVND (reference sequence). CDR3 length: 15 amino acids. Trimming shortened V by 4 bases and J by 5 bases, and 17 bases separated the two germline ends.

The rearrangement uses TRBV19 and TRBJ2-3; TRBD1 might be the D (6 bases). Germline CDR1 LNHDA, CDR2 SQIVND (reference sequence). Trimming pared 4 bases from V and 3 bases from J, leaving 8 bases between. The CDR3 totals 13 residues. The CDR3 DNA reads as TGTGCCAGTAGTAGTCAGGGGACAGATACGCAGTATTTT. Protein sequence: CASSSQGTDTQYF.

The chain couples TRBV30 to TRBJ1-3; TRBD1 might be the D (5 bases). CDR3 length equals 15 residues. CDR1 and CDR2 (germline): GTSNPN, SVGIG (reference sequence). Between the trimmed V and J ends, which lost 1 base and 4 bases, there was a span of 14 bases. The CDR3, as DNA: TGTGCCTGGAGTGCGGGGGTAGTATCGGGAAACACCATATATTTT. It is translated as CAWSAGVVSGNTIYF.

This chain uses TRBV27 with TRBJ1-2; D gene uncertain. Germline lookup yields CDR1 MNHEY and CDR2 SMNVEV (reference sequence). Trimming cost V 3 bases and J 1 base, with 6 bases left between them. The CDR3 totals 13 residues. This CDR3 is CASSFVNNYGYTF. In DNA form, the CDR3 reads TGTGCCAGCAGTTTTGTCAATAACTATGGCTACACCTTC.

Remarks on this clone: One end of the junction is discordant with germline, which a read error may explain. The genes are TRBV12-5 and TRBJ1-2; 9 bases agree with TRBD1. CDR3 length: 15 amino acids. The germline CDR1 and CDR2 sequences are LGHNT and FRNRAP. The CDR3 bases are TGTGCTAGTGGTCTGACCCCGGGACAGGGTGATGGCTACATCTTC. Its translation is CASGLTPGQGDGYIF.

This clone occurred once. The chain joins TRBV7-9 to TRBJ1-2, with unresolved D. Germline values: CDR1 SEHNR, CDR2 FQNEAQ (reference sequence). The CDR3 length is 12 residues. V was cut by 1 base and J by 5 bases, with 5 bases left in between. As DNA, the CDR3 is TGTGCCAGCAGCTTAGTTTCGTATGGCTACACCTTC. As protein: CASSLVSYGYTF. Variable domain in full (rest from reference TRBV7-9 and TRBJ1-2): DTGVSQNPRHKITKRGQNVTFRCDPISEHNRLYWYRQTLGQGPEFLTYFQNEAQLEKSRLLSDRFSAERPKGSFSTLEIQRTEQGDSAMYLCASSLVSYGYTFGSGTRLTVV.

This chain connects TRBV5-5 to TRBJ2-7; possible D gene TRBD1, 5 bases. CDR1 is SGHKS and CDR2 is YYEKEE in the germline V gene (reference sequence). The CDR3 consists of 14 residues. The ends were cut back, 4 bases at V and 0 bases at J, with 11 bases in the middle. The CDR3 nucleotides read TGTGCCAGCAGCCCCACAGGTTCCTCCTACGAGCAGTACTTC. Its protein product is CASSPTGSSYEQYF.

The chain couples TRBV4-1 to TRBJ1-2, with TRBD1 matching 7 bases. Trimming took 6 bases from V and 4 from J; bases not matched to a gene: 5. The CDR3 spans 13 residues. Looked up from germline, CDR1 is MGHRA and CDR2 is YSYEKL. In DNA form, the CDR3 reads TGCGCCAGCAGTCGAGGGACAGTCTATGGCTACACCTTC. This codes for CASSRGTVYGYTF.

CDR3 sequence reads: CASRRQGWTDTQYF. The CDR3 coding sequence is TGTGCCAGCAGACGACAGGGTTGGACAGATACGCAGTATTTT. V gene TRBV6-1 combines with J gene TRBJ2-3, with 7 nucleotides matching TRBD1. Germline CDR1 MNHNS, CDR2 SASEGT. Losses at the gene ends were 6 bases for V and 3 bases for J; bases not matched to a gene: 6. This CDR3 spans 14 amino acids.

This clone turned up a few times. V usage is TRBV6-6 and J usage is TRBJ2-2; D unclear. Trimming left V 7 bases short and J 0 bases short, with 6 bases between. The CDR3 spans 13 residues. Germline-derived CDR1 and CDR2 are MNHNY and SVGAGI (reference sequence). CDR3 sequence: CASMSANTGELFF. CDR3 nucleotides: TGTGCCAGCATGTCAGCGAACACCGGGGAGCTGTTTTTT.

This sequence joins TRBV2 and TRBJ1-2; D gene unclear. The CDR3 has 12 residues. The germline V gene encodes CDR1 SNHLY and CDR2 FYNNEI. V was clipped by 7 bases and J by 6 bases, with 12 bases between them. Here the CDR3 reads CASTAEADGYTF. Written as DNA, the CDR3 is TGTGCCAGCACCGCGGAGGCGGATGGCTACACCTTC.

This clone was observed once. The gene calls are TRBV6-1 and TRBJ2-1, with D possibly matching TRBD2 (6 bases). The CDR3 runs 15 residues. Trimming removed 2 bases at V and 9 bases at J, with 17 bases between. Germline values: CDR1 MNHNS, CDR2 SASEGT. CDR3 protein: CASSEQEGPGFEQFF. CDR3 coding DNA: TGTGCCAGCAGTGAACAGGAGGGTCCAGGATTTGAGCAGTTCTTC.

The chain uses TRBV28 and TRBJ2-4; 8 positions match TRBD1. The germline V gene encodes CDR1 MDHEN and CDR2 SYDVKM. V was pared by 5 bases and J by 14 bases, with 8 bases of the junction left unmatched. The CDR3 extends over 12 amino acids. The DNA for the CDR3 is TGTGCCAGCAGTGCGGGACAGGTAGAGAAGTACTTC. Translated, it gives CASSAGQVEKYF.

V usage is TRBV7-2 and J usage is TRBJ2-7, with D possibly TRBD2 on 6 matching bases. Germline CDR1 and CDR2: SGHTA and FQGNSA. The CDR3 runs to 13 residues. The V and J ends lost 5 bases and 3 bases respectively, with 11 bases between them. CDR3 sequence reads: CASSDLGGYEQYF. DNA of the CDR3: TGTGCCAGCAGCGACCTGGGAGGCTACGAGCAGTACTTC.

The gene calls are TRBV5-6 and TRBJ2-7; a possible D gene is TRBD1 (6 bases). This CDR3 is built from 16 residues. V was cut by 4 bases and J by 4 bases, with 21 bases left in between. Germline-derived CDR1 and CDR2 are SGHDT and YYEEEE. CDR3 protein: CASSDELRTDRYEQYF. CDR3 DNA: TGTGCCAGCAGCGATGAACTTAGGACAGACCGGTACGAGCAGTACTTC.

J is TRBJ1-2 and V is TRBV10-3; D gene uncertain. Between the trimmed V and J ends, which lost 2 bases and 1 base, there was a span of 11 bases. Germline V gene data show CDR1 as ENHRY and CDR2 as SYGVKD. The CDR3 covers 15 residues. The CDR3 sequence is CAISEEGVNNYGYTF. The DNA for the CDR3 is TGTGCCATCAGTGAGGAGGGAGTAAATAACTATGGCTACACCTTC.